The text below deals with one T cell receptor (beta chain). This CDR3 is 14 amino acids long. The V and J ends lost 3 bases and 8 bases, in that order; junction bases with no gene match: 8. CDR1 is SGHTA and CDR2 is FQGNSA in the germline V gene. The data originate from a study of blood T cell repertoires in COVID-19. About the study: The origin of the acute and convalescent COVID-19 samples was the United States, Italy and Spain. Sources were T cells, B-cell-depleted T cells, or PBMCs; the material itself was cDNA or gDNA.

Original analysis: Amplified reference gene primers provided the basis for estimating nucleated cell counts. TCRdb keeps only in-frame clones here, not all; method: immunoSEQ multiplex PCR. The V and J calls and clone size are taken from that table; D and trimming were inferred from the DNA. This table holds hundreds of thousands of clones, approximately 89% found once. Participants spanned ages about 18 to 100 years and resided in 24 US areas. This clonotype was obtained from a woman in her 30s with acute COVID-19. Sequencing was performed on PBMCs or T cells enriched from blood (not recorded which). The chain employs TRBV7-2 and TRBJ1-2; 8 nucleotides agree with TRBD1. CDR3 residues: CASSFPDRGGGYTF. The CDR3 DNA reads as TGTGCCAGCAGCTTCCCTGACAGGGGTGGGGGCTACACCTTC.